These 17 T cell receptor beta chains came from one sample sequenced in a study of T-cell memory formation after mild COVID-19. TCRdb itself ran the 5' RACE reads through MiXCR, one entry per CDR3 protein. This sample yields about 450,000 distinct CDR3 sequences, of which under 25% are seen a single time; around 13% belongs to the top ten. Sequencing used PBMCs or a T cell subset sorted from them (not recorded which). These TCRs come from an adult woman who had mild COVID-19 (a few samples of this study predate the infection). Cell type and time point are not known.

The gene calls are TRBV5-1 and TRBJ2-2; TRBD1 matches 7 bases. There are 14 residues in the CDR3. CDR1 is SGHRS, CDR2 YFSETQ, per germline. Trimming took 4 bases from V and 5 from J; bases not matched to a gene: 5. The CDR3 protein is CASSAGTETGELFF. CDR3 sequence (DNA): TGCGCCAGCAGCGCCGGGACAGAGACCGGGGAGCTGTTTTTT.

CDR3 amino acids: CASTHVWAGEQYF. The DNA for the CDR3 is TGTGCCAGCACTCACGTCTGGGCGGGAGAGCAGTACTTC. The V call is TRBV12-3 or TRBV12-4, the J call TRBJ2-7, with D perhaps TRBD2 (6 bases). This CDR3 has 13 residues. V was cut by 7 bases and J by 7 bases, with 17 bases left in between.

This clonotype was observed once. The rearrangement uses TRBV12-3 or TRBV12-4 and TRBJ1-3; TRBD1 agrees at 9 bases. The CDR3 consists of 15 residues. The V segment lost 6 bases and the J segment 3 bases; nucleotides outside the gene matches: 6. CDR3 protein: CASSRDRVVGNTIYF. CDR3 bases: TGTGCCAGCAGCCGGGACAGGGTGGTTGGAAACACCATATATTTT.

This clonotype was seen at least ten times. The gene calls are TRBV5-1 and TRBJ2-2, with D maybe TRBD1 (6 bases). CDR3 length equals 15 residues. The germline V gene has CDR1 SGHRS and CDR2 YFSETQ. Between the trimmed V and J ends, which lost 2 bases and 0 bases, there was a span of 8 bases. This CDR3 is CASSFQGPNTGELFF. The CDR3 DNA reads as TGCGCCAGCAGCTTTCAGGGGCCGAACACCGGGGAGCTGTTTTTT.

This clonotype was seen only a few times. The chain employs TRBV3-1 and TRBJ2-2; 7 bases fit TRBD1. The CDR3 spans 15 residues. J gave up 7 bases and V 4 bases, and 9 bases lay outside the gene matches. Germline-derived CDR1 and CDR2 are LGHDT and YNNKEL (reference sequence). The CDR3, as DNA: TGTGCCAGCAGCCCTCCGACAGGGTCCCACGGGGAGCTGTTTTTT. Its protein product is CASSPPTGSHGELFF. The full variable domain, completed using reference TRBV3-1 and TRBJ2-2, is DTAVSQTPKYLVTQMGNDKSIKCEQNLGHDTMYWYKQDSKKFLKIMFSYNNKELIINETVPNRFSPKSPDKAHLNLHINSLELGDSAVYFCASSPPTGSHGELFFGEGSRLTVL.

This clonotype was detected a few times. The rearrangement links TRBV4-3 to TRBJ1-2, with 7 bases lining up with TRBD1. CDR1 and CDR2 (germline): LGHNA, YSLEER. The CDR3 consists of 17 residues. Unmatched junction bases numbered 12, after V lost 0 bases and J lost 5 bases. The CDR3 here is CASSQDFGQAVLYGYTF. DNA of the CDR3: TGCGCCAGCAGCCAAGATTTTGGACAGGCGGTCCTTTATGGCTACACCTTC.

This chain joins TRBV19 and TRBJ1-3; D not resolved. V was trimmed by 5 bases and J by 8 bases, leaving 7 bases between them. The germline CDR1 and CDR2 sequences are LNHDA and SQIVND (reference sequence). CDR3 length equals 11 residues. For the CDR3, the DNA is TGTGCCAGTAGTCCTCAGCACACCATATATTTT. Encoded protein: CASSPQHTIYF.

Ten or more counts support this clonotype. The chain joins TRBV20-1 to TRBJ2-5, with 7 positions matching TRBD1. Germline assignment: CDR1 DFQATT and CDR2 SNEGSKA (reference sequence). There are 19 residues in the CDR3. Losses at the gene ends were 6 bases for V and 2 bases for J; bases not matched to a gene: 24. The CDR3 DNA is TGCAGTGCCACCGGTGGGCAGGGGGTTTCCTCCGACCTTCAAGAGACCCAGTACTTC. It is translated as CSATGGQGVSSDLQETQYF.

This chain links TRBV6-5 with TRBJ2-1; 7 bases line up with TRBD1. V lost 5 bases, J lost 4 bases, and 8 bases stayed unmatched. The germline gives CDR1 MNHEY, CDR2 SVGAGI. The CDR3 sequence is 15 residues long. Here the CDR3 DNA reads TGTGCCAGCAGTACATCCGGGACAGAGTACAATGAGCAGTTCTTC. Protein product: CASSTSGTEYNEQFF.

V gene TRBV7-2 combines with J gene TRBJ1-6; 7 bases match TRBD1. The CDR3 spans 14 residues. J was trimmed by 10 bases and V by 5 bases; bases with no gene match: 8. Looked up from germline, CDR1 is SGHTA and CDR2 is FQGNSA. Written as DNA, the CDR3 is TGTGCCAGCAGCGCCACGACAGGGCAATCACCCCTCCACTTT. This encodes CASSATTGQSPLHF.

This clonotype has just a few counts. The rearrangement links TRBV11-3 to TRBJ2-1; TRBD1 agrees at 8 bases. CDR1 is SGHNT, CDR2 YENEEA, per germline. CDR3 length equals 17 residues. The ends lost 5 bases at V and 4 bases at J; junction bases unmatched: 13. This CDR3 is CASSRTGQRRRYNEQFF. DNA for the CDR3: TGTGCCAGCAGCCGGACAGGGCAGAGACGGAGATACAATGAGCAGTTCTTC.

The V call is TRBV12-3 or TRBV12-4, the J call TRBJ1-5; TRBD1 matches 7 bases. This CDR3 is built from 16 residues. Trimming took 0 bases from V and 2 from J; bases not matched to a gene: 4. The CDR3 region has the DNA TGTGCCAGCAGTTTAGCCCAAGGGGGCGGCAATCAGCCCCAGCATTTT. This gives the protein CASSLAQGGGNQPQHF.

This chain uses TRBV5-1 with TRBJ1-4, with a weak D call TRBD1 (5 bases). The CDR3 runs to 16 residues. Germline V gene sequence: CDR1 SGHRS, CDR2 YFSETQ. V lost 2 bases and J 0 bases, leaving 11 bases between the germline ends. The CDR3 DNA is TGCGCCAGCAGCTTCCAGGGTGCCCCAACTAATGAAAAACTGTTTTTT. Translation gives CASSFQGAPTNEKLFF.

This clonotype has just a few counts. The gene calls are TRBV9 and TRBJ2-4, with 9 bases fitting TRBD2. The CDR3 is 18 residues long. Germline CDR1 and CDR2: SGDLS and YYNGEE. Losses at the gene ends were 0 bases for V and 1 base for J; bases not matched to a gene: 8. The CDR3 is CASSVGAGGLAAKNIQYF. Here the CDR3 DNA reads TGTGCCAGCAGCGTAGGTGCGGGGGGACTAGCTGCCAAAAACATTCAGTACTTC.

V gene TRBV7-9 combines with J gene TRBJ2-7; 7 bases map to TRBD1. CDR1 is SEHNR, CDR2 FQNEAQ, per germline (reference sequence). V trimming: 3 bases; J trimming: 7 bases; junction bases outside the gene matches: 9. The CDR3 spans 14 residues. CDR3 sequence (DNA): TGTGCCAGCAGCTTGACAGGGATGACTGGAGAGCAGTACTTC. Residues: CASSLTGMTGEQYF.

The chain uses TRBV7-9 and TRBJ2-2; 7 bases align to TRBD1. The CDR3 spans 18 residues. Germline loops: CDR1 SEHNR, CDR2 FQNEAQ (reference sequence). CDR3 region: CATQLTRSRGRYTGELFF. The DNA for the CDR3 is TGTGCGACGCAGCTTACCAGGTCTAGGGGGCGATACACCGGGGAGCTGTTTTTT. The entire variable domain, with the rest obtained from reference TRBV7-9 and TRBJ2-2, is as follows: DTGVSQNPRHKITKRGQNVTFRCDPISEHNRLYWYRQTLGQGPEFLTYFQNEAQLEKSRLLSDRFSAERPKGSFSTLEIQRTEQGDSAMYLCATQLTRSRGRYTGELFFGEGSRLTVL.

The genes are TRBV5-1 and TRBJ1-2, with 7 bases aligning to TRBD1. This CDR3 contains 14 residues. Trimming at V came to 4 bases and at J to 5 bases, leaving 8 bases not matched to a gene. The germline V gene encodes CDR1 SGHRS and CDR2 YFSETQ. The CDR3 DNA reads TGCGCCAGCAGCCAACGACAGGGAACGTATGGCTACACCTTC. Amino acid sequence: CASSQRQGTYGYTF.